The rows below give T cell receptor beta chains drawn from one sample of a study of cytomegalovirus exposure and HLA in healthy donors. Method: immunoSEQ multiplex PCR; TCRdb's copy keeps in-frame clones and lacks some. This repertoire shows some 110,000 clones, about 68% found once; its top ten account for more than 8%. Material for sequencing was PBMCs. These receptors originate from a woman aged 40 to 49 in good health and CMV-seropositive. CDR3s include the opening cysteine and the closing phenylalanine or tryptophan. A D gene is named only where the DNA matches it firmly. Where a row states a size, it is once, few, many or the class of an expanded clone; other rows omit it.

>TRBV7-9|NA|TRBJ2-5|TRBD2
TGTGCCAGCAGCCGACGGGGGGGAGAGACCCAGTACTTC
CASSRRGGETQYF
>TRBV5-5|NA|TRBJ1-1|NA
TGTGCCAGCAGCTTGGCTAGTTTCGGGGGGACTGAAGCTTTCTTT
CASSLASFGGTEAFF
>TRBV5-8|NA|TRBJ2-3|TRBD2
TGTGCCAGCAGCCGACTAGCGGGAGCAGATACGCAGTATTTT
CASSRLAGADTQYF
>TRBV29-1|NA|TRBJ1-3|NA
TGCAGCGTCCGACAGTACTCTGGAAACACCATATATTTT
CSVRQYSGNTIYF
>TRBV6-1|NA|TRBJ1-3|NA
TGTGCCAGCATCACCGGGTCCTCTGGAAACACCATATATTTT
CASITGSSGNTIYF
>TRBV13|medium-sized|TRBJ2-7|TRBD2
TGTGCCAGCAGCATCAGCGGGAGCTCCTACGAGCAGTACTTC
CASSISGSSYEQYF
>TRBV5-6|NA|TRBJ2-7|TRBD1
TGTGCCAGCAGCGCCCGGGACAGGGTTTCTGGCGAGCAGTACTTC
CASSARDRVSGEQYF
>TRBV6-8|few|TRBJ2-7|NA
TGTGCCAGCAGCGACTTGGCCTACGAGCAGTACTTC
CASSDLAYEQYF
>TRBV27|NA|TRBJ2-3|TRBD1
TGTGCCAGCAGCCCATCAGGGGGCGCTTTGTATTTT
CASSPSGGALYF
>TRBV9|NA|TRBJ1-1|NA
TGTGCCAGCAGCGTAGGACTGTCACAGGGAACGGGGGGCACTGAAGCTTTCTTT
CASSVGLSQGTGGTEAFF
>TRBV27|few|TRBJ1-5|NA
TGTGCCAGCATGGGCACGTATAGCAATCAGCCCCAGCATTTT
CASMGTYSNQPQHF
>TRBV4-1|NA|TRBJ2-3|TRBD2
TGCGCCAGCGGGACTAGCGTCACAGATACGCAGTATTTT
CASGTSVTDTQYF
>TRBV5-6|NA|TRBJ2-7|TRBD1
TGTGCCAGCAGCTGGGACAGGGACGAGCAGTACTTC
CASSWDRDEQYF
>TRBV7-9|once|TRBJ2-1|NA
TGTGCCAGCAGCTTAGTGGGCGCCTTGACACTAGAACCAGCCGATGAGCAGTTCTTC
CASSLVGALTLEPADEQFF
>TRBV19|NA|TRBJ2-1|NA
TGTGCCAGTAGTATTGCTAGCGTGGGGCAGTTCTTC
CASSIASVGQFF
>TRBV7-9|NA|TRBJ2-7|TRBD2
TGTGCCAGCAGCCAGACTAGCGGGCCTTCCTACGAGCAGTACTTC
CASSQTSGPSYEQYF
>TRBV28|few|TRBJ1-2|NA
TGTGCCAGCAAACCCCCCGACAAAGCCTCTCTTTATGGCTACACCTTC
CASKPPDKASLYGYTF
>TRBV7-9|NA|TRBJ2-5|NA
TGTGCCAGCAGTTTAGGAGCACGGGAGACCCAGTACTTC
CASSLGARETQYF
>TRBV5-1|NA|TRBJ1-1|NA
TGCGCCAGCAGCCGGGCAGGGAATTTGAACACTGAAGCTTTCTTT
CASSRAGNLNTEAFF
>TRBV19|NA|TRBJ2-1|TRBD1
TGTGCCAGTAGAGCCGGGACAGGGTCAGCCACTGAGCAGTTCTTC
CASRAGTGSATEQFF
>TRBV27|NA|TRBJ2-7|TRBD1
TGTGCCAGCAGTTTAGGGGACAGGGACGAGCAGTACTTC
CASSLGDRDEQYF
>TRBV7-3|NA|TRBJ1-2|TRBD1
TGTGCCAGCAGCTCAACCGGCCCGGGGACAGCAAACTATGGCTACCCCTTC
CASSSTGPGTANYGYPF
>TRBV4-1|few|TRBJ2-5|TRBD1
TGCGCCAGCAGCCAAGGGGACAGGGGCCCCCAAGAGACCCAGTACTTC
CASSQGDRGPQETQYF
>TRBV11-2|few|TRBJ2-6|TRBD1
TGTGCCAGCAGCTTAGCTACAGGGGGCGCTGGGGCCAACGTCCTGACTTTC
CASSLATGGAGANVLTF
>TRBV10-1|few|TRBJ2-5|TRBD2
TGCGCCAGCGTGGGGAGGGGAGAGACCCAGTACTTC
CASVGRGETQYF
>TRBV27|NA|TRBJ1-5|NA
TGTGCCAGCAGTCCCCTGAATCAGCCCCAGCATTTT
CASSPLNQPQHF
>TRBV6-6|NA|TRBJ2-7|NA
TGTGCCAGCAGCCTCGTAGAAGAGGTTGGTCCCCACGAGCAGTACTTC
CASSLVEEVGPHEQYF